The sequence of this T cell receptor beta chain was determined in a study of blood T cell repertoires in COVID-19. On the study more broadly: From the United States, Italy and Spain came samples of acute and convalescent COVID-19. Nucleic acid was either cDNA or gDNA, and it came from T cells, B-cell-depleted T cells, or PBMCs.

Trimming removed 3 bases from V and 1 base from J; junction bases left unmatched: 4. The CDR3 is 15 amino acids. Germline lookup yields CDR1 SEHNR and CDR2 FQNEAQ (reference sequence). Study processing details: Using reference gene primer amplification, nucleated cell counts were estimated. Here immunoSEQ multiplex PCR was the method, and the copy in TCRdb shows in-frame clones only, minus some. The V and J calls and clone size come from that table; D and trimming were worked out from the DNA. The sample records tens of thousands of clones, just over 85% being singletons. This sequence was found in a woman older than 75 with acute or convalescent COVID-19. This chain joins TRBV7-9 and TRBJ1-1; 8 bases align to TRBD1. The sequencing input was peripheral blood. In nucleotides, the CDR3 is TGTGCCAGCAGCTTGGCAGGGGGCCCGAACACTGAAGCTTTCTTT. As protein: CASSLAGGPNTEAFF.